The present entry profiles one T cell receptor beta chain with its context. Antigen: not known. This record comes from a study of STAT3 mutations in large granular lymphocyte leukemia. Study-level background: Immunosuppressive therapy was given to more than half of T-LGLL patients.

Germline lookup yields CDR1 SGHRS and CDR2 YFSETQ. Trimming took off 4 bases at V and 5 bases at J, with 16 bases between the two ends. This CDR3 is 14 amino acids long. Points from the study as a whole: At least one immunodominant TCR beta clonotype appeared in every T-cell large granular lymphocyte leukemia patient.

Each sample's TCRbeta library yielded on average around 41,000 productive templates. Some clones are missing from TCRdb's copy, which holds only in-frame ones; the method was immunoSEQ multiplex PCR. The repertoire holds about 8,000 clones, with roughly four fifths as singletons. This clonotype was sampled from a woman aged 35 to 49 with T-cell large granular lymphocyte leukemia. Some clones in this sample may be carry-over from other donors' samples. This chain links TRBV5-1 with TRBJ2-7; D might be TRBD1 (5 bases). The source material was peripheral blood mononuclear cells. For the CDR3, the DNA is TGCGCCAGCAGCGTCAGGGTGTTGGGTGACGAGCAGTACTTC. Its translation: CASSVRVLGDEQYF.